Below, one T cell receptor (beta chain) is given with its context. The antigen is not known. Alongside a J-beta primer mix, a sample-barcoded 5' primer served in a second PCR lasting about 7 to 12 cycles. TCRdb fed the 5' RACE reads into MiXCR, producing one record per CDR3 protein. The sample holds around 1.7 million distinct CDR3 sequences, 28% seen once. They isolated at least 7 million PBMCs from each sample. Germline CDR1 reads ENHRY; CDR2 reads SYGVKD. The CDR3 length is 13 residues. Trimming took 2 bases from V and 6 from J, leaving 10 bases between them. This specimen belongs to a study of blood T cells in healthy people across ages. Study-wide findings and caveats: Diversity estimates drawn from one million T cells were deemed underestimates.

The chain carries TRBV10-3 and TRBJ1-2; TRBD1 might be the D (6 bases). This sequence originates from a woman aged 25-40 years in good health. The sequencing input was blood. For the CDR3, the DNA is TGTGCCATCAGTGAGGTCCAGGGGAATGGCTACACCTTC. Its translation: CAISEVQGNGYTF.